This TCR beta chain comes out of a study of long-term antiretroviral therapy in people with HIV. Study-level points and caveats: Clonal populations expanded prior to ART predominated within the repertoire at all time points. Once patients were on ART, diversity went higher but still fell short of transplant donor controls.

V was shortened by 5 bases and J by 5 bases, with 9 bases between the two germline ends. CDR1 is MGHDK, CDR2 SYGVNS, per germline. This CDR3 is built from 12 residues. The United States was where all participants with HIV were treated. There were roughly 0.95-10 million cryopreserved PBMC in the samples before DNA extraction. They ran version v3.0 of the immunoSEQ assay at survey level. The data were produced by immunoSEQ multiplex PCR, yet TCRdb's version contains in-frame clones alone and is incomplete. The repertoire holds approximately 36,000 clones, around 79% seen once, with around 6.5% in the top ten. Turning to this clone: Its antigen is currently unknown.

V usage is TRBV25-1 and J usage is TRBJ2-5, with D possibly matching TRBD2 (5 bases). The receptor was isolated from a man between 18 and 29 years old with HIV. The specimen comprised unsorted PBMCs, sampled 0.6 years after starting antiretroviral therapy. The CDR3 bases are TGTGCCAGCAGTACGGGATCCGAGACCCAGTACTTC. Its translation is CASSTGSETQYF. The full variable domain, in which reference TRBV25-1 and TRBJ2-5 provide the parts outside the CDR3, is EADIYQTPRYLVIGTGKKITLECSQTMGHDKMYWYQQDPGMELHLIHYSYGVNSTEKGDLSSESTVSRIRTEHFPLTLESARPSHTSQYLCASSTGSETQYFGPGTRLLVL.